This T cell receptor (beta chain) was profiled in a study of human T cells and chemical hapten exposure (dated by TCRdb to the early 2020s). Study-wide context: For sensitization, 2% DPC in acetone was applied to a roughly 2 cm by roughly 2 cm area of upper inner arm skin. Throughout the study period of 20 to 30 weeks, patients also received therapeutic DPC doses to the scalp every week. Patch tests used Finn chambers with 0.01% DPC on the upper back, scored after 6 days by International Contact Dermatitis Research Group standards. Alopecia areata with under or over 50% scalp involvement, alopecia totalis and alopecia universalis were represented in the patient cohort, which was mostly female. Libraries were combined into a pool for sequencing, and differences in TCR yield between samples came mainly from small differences in library volumes within the pool. The study tracked peripheral blood TCR repertoire changes in vivo during primary and secondary sensitization to the hapten diphenylcyclopropenone (DPC) in alopecia patients. Blood samples were taken from patients before sensitization (week 0) and at 2, 6 and about 24 weeks after DPC sensitization. Under 30 alopecia patients gave blood for TCR sequencing at one to four time points (pre-sensitization, 2, 6 and 24 weeks).

Library preparation employed RACE. Sequencing took place on a NextSeq 500. Library preparation attached unique molecular identifiers to individual cDNA molecules for quantitative, reproducible TCR counting. From each blood RNA sample, both TCR alpha and TCR beta chains were sequenced. The authors processed their data as follows. A median of about 87,000 TCRs per sample was observed, with a range of about 23,224 to 750,000. V, J and CDR3 annotation of the TCR reads was carried out using the Decombinator software suite. To make PS versus PT1 abundance plots, every sample was subsampled to the same number of TCRs (28,000). Expanded TCRs were defined as absent before sensitization and observed at least eight times at the 2-week time point. The public reads were reprocessed in TCRdb via fastp at Q25 and MiXCR, keeping in-frame beta chains. Each CDR3 protein gets just one entry, which takes the most common genes and DNA from the rows behind it. These V and J calls are TCRdb output, not the study's own analysis. The table for this sample lists 84,000 or so distinct CDR3 sequences; 7.5% to 9.5% of them were counted only once. Just over 2.5% of the sample is held by the ten biggest clonotypes.

The intended sense of this specimen's time point label: pre-sensitization, week 0. Taken with the paper, the label for treatment or condition translates to: therapeutic diphenylcyclopropenone sensitization with weekly scalp DPC. At each patch-test visit, blood was drawn before the patch test was applied. To be eligible, patients had to be aged 18 to 70, diagnosed with alopecia and judged suitable for DPC therapy, while pregnant patients were excluded. Total RNA was extracted from unfractionated whole blood that had been collected in Tempus Blood RNA tubes. This clonotype has a count of ten or more. The target of this receptor is not known. No much larger clone is present one base from it, and per-base qualities are unavailable. The investigation overall reported the following: Because all patients had alopecia, a presumed autoimmune disease, the immune response of the patients might differ from that of healthy individuals. Repeated subsampling changed both the strength of the expansion versus patch-test correlation and the threshold at which the correlation became significant. A positive correlation was found between the number of PT1 expanded TCRs and patch test score, with significance reached at thresholds 8, 16 and 32 but not 4. Compared with pre-sensitization or healthy control sets, expanded TCRs formed significantly more large CDR3 similarity clusters, which is consistent with antigen-driven responses. No change with DPC sensitization was found in the number of TCRs above 1 in 1000 frequency, and no evidence of global repertoire structure alterations was found.

Relative to germline, V is 7 bases shorter and J is 0 bases shorter, with 1 base between their ends. The CDR3 spans 12 residues, from the cysteine through the phenylalanine. The entry retains the CDR3 DNA only, 36 bases that are in frame from base 1. This receptor was obtained from a man aged 35 to 55 with alopecia areata. Some clones in this sample may be carry-over from other donors' samples. This chain is built from TRBV12-3 or TRBV12-4 and TRBJ2-6; the D gene is unclear. The source material was whole blood, sampled in connection with sensitization to the hapten diphenylcyclopropenone (DPC). The CDR3 region has the sequence CASISGANVLTF. The nucleotide sequence is given as TGTGCCAGCATCTCTGGGGCCAACGTCCTGACTTTC.